This T cell receptor (beta chain) was recorded in a study of cytomegalovirus exposure and HLA in healthy donors. This clone appeared a single time. The V gene lost 0 bases and the J gene lost 1 base, with 12 bases spanning the gap. CDR1 and CDR2 from the germline V gene are MNHEY and SMNVEV (reference sequence). This CDR3 has 16 amino acids. Data came from immunoSEQ multiplex PCR; TCRdb stores just in-frame clones and leaves some out. This table holds roughly 280,000 clones, just over 85% found once. V gene TRBV27 combines with J gene TRBJ1-2; possible D gene TRBD1, 5 bases. The clonotype comes from a young woman in good health and CMV-seronegative. Sequenced input: PBMCs. DNA for the CDR3: TGTGCCAGCAGTTTATCTATACTGCAGGGTAACTATGGCTACACCTTC. Its protein is CASSLSILQGNYGYTF.